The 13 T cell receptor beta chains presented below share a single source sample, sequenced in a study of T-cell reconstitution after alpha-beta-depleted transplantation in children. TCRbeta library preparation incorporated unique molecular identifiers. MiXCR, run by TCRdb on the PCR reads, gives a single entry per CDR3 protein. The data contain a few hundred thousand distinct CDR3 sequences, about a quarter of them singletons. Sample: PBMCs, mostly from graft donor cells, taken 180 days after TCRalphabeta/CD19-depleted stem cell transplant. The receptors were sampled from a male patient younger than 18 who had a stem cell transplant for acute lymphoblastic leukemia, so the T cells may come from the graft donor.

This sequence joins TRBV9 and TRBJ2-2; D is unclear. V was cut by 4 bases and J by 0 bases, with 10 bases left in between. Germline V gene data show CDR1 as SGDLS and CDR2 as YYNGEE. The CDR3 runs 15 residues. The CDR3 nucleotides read TGTGCCAGCAGCACGGACCCGGCGAACACCGGGGAGCTGTTTTTT. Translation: CASSTDPANTGELFF.

CDR3 DNA: TGCGCCAGCAGCTACTGGACAGGGCCCTACGAGCAGTACTTC. Translation: CASSYWTGPYEQYF. The J gene is TRBJ2-7, the V gene TRBV5-1; TRBD1 aligns across 8 bases. The trim removed 3 bases at V and 2 bases at J, leaving 4 bases unmatched. The CDR3 runs 14 residues. Germline CDR1 reads SGHRS; CDR2 reads YFSETQ.

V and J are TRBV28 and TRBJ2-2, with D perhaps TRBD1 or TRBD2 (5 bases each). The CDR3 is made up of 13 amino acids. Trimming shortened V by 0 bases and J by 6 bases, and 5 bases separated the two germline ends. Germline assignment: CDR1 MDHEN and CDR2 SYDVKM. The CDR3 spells CASSLWGPGELFF. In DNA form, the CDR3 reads TGTGCCAGCAGTTTATGGGGACCCGGGGAGCTGTTTTTT.

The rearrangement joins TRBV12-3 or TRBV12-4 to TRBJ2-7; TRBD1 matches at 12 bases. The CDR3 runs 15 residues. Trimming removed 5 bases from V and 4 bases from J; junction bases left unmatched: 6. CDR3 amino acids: CASSTWDRGLYEQYF. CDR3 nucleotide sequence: TGTGCCAGCAGTACCTGGGACAGGGGGCTTTACGAGCAGTACTTC.

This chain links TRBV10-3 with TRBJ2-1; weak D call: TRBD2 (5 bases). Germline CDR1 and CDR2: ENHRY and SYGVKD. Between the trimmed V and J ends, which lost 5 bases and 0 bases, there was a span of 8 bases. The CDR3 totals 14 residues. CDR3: CAISRESSYNEQFF. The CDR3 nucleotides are TGTGCCATCAGTCGGGAAAGCTCCTACAATGAGCAGTTCTTC.

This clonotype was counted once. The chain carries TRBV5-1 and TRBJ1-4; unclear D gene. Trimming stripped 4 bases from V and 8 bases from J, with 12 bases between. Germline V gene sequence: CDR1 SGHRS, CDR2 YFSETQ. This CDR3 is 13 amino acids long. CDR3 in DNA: TGCGCCAGCAGCCGAGACCGGCACGAAAAACTGTTTTTT. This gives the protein CASSRDRHEKLFF. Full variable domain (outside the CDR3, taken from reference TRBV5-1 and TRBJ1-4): KAGVTQTPRYLIKTRGQQVTLSCSPISGHRSVSWYQQTPGQGLQFLFEYFSETQRNKGNFPGRFSGRQFSNSRSEMNVSTLELGDSALYLCASSRDRHEKLFFGSGTQLSVL.

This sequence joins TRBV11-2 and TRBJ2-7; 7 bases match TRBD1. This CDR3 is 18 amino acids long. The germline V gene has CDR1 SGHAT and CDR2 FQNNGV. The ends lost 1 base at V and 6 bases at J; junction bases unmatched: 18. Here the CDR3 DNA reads TGTGCCAGCAGCTTAGGCGTAGGGGAGACAGGGATTTTCTTCGAGCAGTACTTC. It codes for CASSLGVGETGIFFEQYF. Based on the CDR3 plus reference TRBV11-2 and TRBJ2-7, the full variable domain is EAGVAQSPRYKIIEKRQSVAFWCNPISGHATLYWYQQILGQGPKLLIQFQNNGVVDDSQLPKDRFSAERLKGVDSTLKIQPAKLEDSAVYLCASSLGVGETGIFFEQYFGPGTRLTVT.

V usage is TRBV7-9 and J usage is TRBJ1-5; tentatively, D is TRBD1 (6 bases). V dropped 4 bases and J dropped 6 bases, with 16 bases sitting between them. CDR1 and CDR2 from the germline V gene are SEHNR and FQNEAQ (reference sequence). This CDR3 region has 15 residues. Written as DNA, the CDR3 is TGTGCCAGCAGCTCAATGGGGCAGGGGCTTCAGCCCCAGCATTTT. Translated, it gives CASSSMGQGLQPQHF.

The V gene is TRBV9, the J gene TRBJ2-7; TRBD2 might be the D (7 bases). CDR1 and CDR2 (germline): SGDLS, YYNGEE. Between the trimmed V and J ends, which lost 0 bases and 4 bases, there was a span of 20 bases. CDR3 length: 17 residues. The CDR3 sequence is CASSVGDGVGGQYEQYF. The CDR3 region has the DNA TGTGCCAGCAGCGTAGGAGACGGTGTGGGGGGGCAGTACGAGCAGTACTTC.

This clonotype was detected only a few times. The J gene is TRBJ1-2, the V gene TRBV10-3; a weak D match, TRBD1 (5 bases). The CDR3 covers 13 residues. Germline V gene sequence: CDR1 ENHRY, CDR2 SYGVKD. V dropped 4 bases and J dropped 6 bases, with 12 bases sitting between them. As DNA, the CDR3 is TGTGCCATCAGTGTCCGGGGCCAGGATGGCTACACCTTC. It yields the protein CAISVRGQDGYTF.

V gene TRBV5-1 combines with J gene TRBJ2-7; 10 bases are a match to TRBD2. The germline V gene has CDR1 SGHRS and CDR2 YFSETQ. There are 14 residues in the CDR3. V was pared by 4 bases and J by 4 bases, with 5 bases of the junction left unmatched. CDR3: CASSPGLARYEQYF. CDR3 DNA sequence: TGCGCCAGCAGCCCGGGACTAGCGCGATACGAGCAGTACTTC.

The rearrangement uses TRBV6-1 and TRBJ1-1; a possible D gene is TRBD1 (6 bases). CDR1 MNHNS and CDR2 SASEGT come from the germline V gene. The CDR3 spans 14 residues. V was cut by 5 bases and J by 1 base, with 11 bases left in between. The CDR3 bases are TGTGCCAGCAGTACACAGGGCCCGAACACTGAAGCTTTCTTT. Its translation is CASSTQGPNTEAFF.

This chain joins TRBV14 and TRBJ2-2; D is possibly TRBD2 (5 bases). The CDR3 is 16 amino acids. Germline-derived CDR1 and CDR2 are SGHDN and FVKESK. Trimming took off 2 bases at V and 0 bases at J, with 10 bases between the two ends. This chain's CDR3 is CASSQTGGANTGELFF. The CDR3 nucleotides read TGTGCCAGCAGCCAAACTGGAGGCGCGAACACCGGGGAGCTGTTTTTT.